This entry is about one T cell receptor beta chain. The antigen this receptor binds is unknown. No much larger clone exists at a distance of one base, and base qualities are not known. The data were obtained in a study of human T cells and chemical hapten exposure (dated by TCRdb to 2020 to 2022). In terms of the full investigation: For sensitization, 2% DPC in acetone was applied to a roughly 2 cm by roughly 2 cm area of upper inner arm skin. Patch testing was performed on the upper back with Finn chambers containing 0.01% DPC, and the patch tests were scored after 6 days according to International Contact Dermatitis Research Group standards. Libraries were pooled for sequencing, and variation in per-sample TCR yields was attributed mainly to small differences in library volumes within the pool. Throughout the roughly 25-week study period, patients were also given weekly therapeutic DPC doses on the scalp. Twenty-nine alopecia patients gave blood for TCR sequencing at one to four time points (pre-sensitization, 2, 6 and 24 weeks). Peripheral blood TCR repertoire changes were tracked in vivo in alopecia patients during primary and secondary sensitization to the hapten diphenylcyclopropenone (DPC). Blood was sampled from patients pre-sensitization (week 0) and at 2, 6 and about 24 weeks after DPC sensitization. The mostly female patient cohort included alopecia areata with under or over 50% scalp involvement, alopecia totalis and alopecia universalis. General study outcomes and caveats: Significantly more large CDR3 similarity clusters were formed by expanded TCRs than by pre-sensitization or healthy control sets, consistent with antigen-driven responses. All patients had alopecia, a presumed autoimmune disease, so their immune response might differ from that of healthy individuals. Patch test score was positively correlated with the number of PT1 expanded TCRs, with significance at thresholds 8, 16 and 32 but not at 4. Repeated subsampling changed both the strength of the expansion versus patch-test correlation and the threshold at which that correlation became significant. No change with DPC sensitization was found in the number of TCRs above 1 in 1000 frequency, and no evidence of global repertoire structure alterations was found.

The receptor library was made with RACE. The instrument given in TCRdb is NextSeq 500. During library preparation, unique molecular identifiers were attached to individual cDNA molecules so that TCRs could be counted quantitatively and reproducibly. From each blood RNA sample, both TCR alpha and TCR beta chains were sequenced. The authors' pipeline ran thus. Samples had a median of roughly 100,000 TCRs, with a range from roughly 23,224 to 750,000. The Decombinator software suite was used to annotate the V, J and CDR3 of the TCR reads. Every sample was subsampled to the same number of TCRs (28,000) for the PS versus PT1 abundance plots. TCRs were defined as expanded if absent before sensitization and observed at least eight times at the 2-week time point. TCRdb trimmed public reads at Q25 via fastp, called clones via MiXCR and kept in-frame beta chains. Rows are combined by CDR3 protein, so each entry shows the most common genes and DNA. V and J calls and clone size were set by TCRdb, not the authors. For this sample there are approximately 260,000 distinct CDR3 sequences; 7.5% to 10% appear just once. Roughly 2.5% of the sample is held by the ten biggest clonotypes.

The time point tag for this specimen amounts to: pre-sensitization, week 0. The treatment or condition label, as the study defines it: therapeutic diphenylcyclopropenone sensitization with weekly scalp DPC. Blood at each patch-test visit was drawn before the patch test was applied. Eligible patients were aged 18 to 70, diagnosed with alopecia, deemed suitable for DPC therapy, and excluded if pregnant. Total RNA was isolated from unfractionated whole blood collected in Tempus Blood RNA tubes. The receptor was isolated from a woman aged 35 to 49 with alopecia areata. Some clones in this sample may be carry-over from other donors' samples. Here the sequenced sample was whole blood, taken in connection with sensitization to the hapten diphenylcyclopropenone (DPC).

The CDR3 protein is CASSYSVASGYNEQFF. The DNA sequence reads TGTGCCAGCAGTTACTCGGTGGCTAGCGGATACAATGAGCAGTTCTTC. The sequence links TRBV6-5 to TRBJ2-1; TRBD2 aligns with 7 central bases. Counted from cysteine to phenylalanine, this CDR3 has 16 amino acids. The entry retains the CDR3 DNA only, 48 bases that are in frame from base 1. V and J are trimmed by 0 bases and 4 bases, and the gene matches miss 6 bases of the junction. CDR1 is given as MNHEY and CDR2 as SVGAGI, both from the germline V gene.